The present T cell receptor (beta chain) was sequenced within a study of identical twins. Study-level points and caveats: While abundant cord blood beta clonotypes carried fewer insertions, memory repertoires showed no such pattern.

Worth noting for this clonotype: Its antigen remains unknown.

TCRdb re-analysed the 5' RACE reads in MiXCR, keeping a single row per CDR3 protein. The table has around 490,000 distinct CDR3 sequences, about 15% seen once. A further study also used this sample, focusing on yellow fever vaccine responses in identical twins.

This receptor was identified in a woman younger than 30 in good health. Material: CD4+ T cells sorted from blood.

CDR3 amino acids: CASSLQGDSSYNEQFF. In DNA form, the CDR3 reads TGCGCCAGCAGCCTCCAGGGGGACAGCTCCTACAATGAGCAGTTCTTC. The chain combines TRBV5-1 with TRBJ2-1, with 7 bases aligning to TRBD1. In germline, CDR1 is SGHRS, CDR2 YFSETQ. V was pared by 4 bases and J by 0 bases, with 7 bases of the junction left unmatched. CDR3 size: 16 residues.